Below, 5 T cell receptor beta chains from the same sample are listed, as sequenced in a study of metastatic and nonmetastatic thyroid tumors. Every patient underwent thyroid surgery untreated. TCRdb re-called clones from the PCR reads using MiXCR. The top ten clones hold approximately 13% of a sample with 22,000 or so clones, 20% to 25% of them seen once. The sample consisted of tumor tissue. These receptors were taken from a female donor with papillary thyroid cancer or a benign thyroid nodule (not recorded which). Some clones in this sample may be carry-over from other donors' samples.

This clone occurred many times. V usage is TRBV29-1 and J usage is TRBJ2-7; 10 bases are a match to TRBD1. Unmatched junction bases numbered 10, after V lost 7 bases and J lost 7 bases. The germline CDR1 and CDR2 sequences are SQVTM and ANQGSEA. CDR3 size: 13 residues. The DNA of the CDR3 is TGCAGCGGATCGACAGGGGGCGTGGGGGAGCAGTACTTC. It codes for CSGSTGGVGEQYF.

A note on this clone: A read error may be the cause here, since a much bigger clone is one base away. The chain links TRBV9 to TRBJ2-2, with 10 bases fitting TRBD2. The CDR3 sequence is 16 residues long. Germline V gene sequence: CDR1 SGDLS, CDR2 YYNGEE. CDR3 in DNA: TGTACCAGCAGCGTAGCACTAGCGGGAAGGACCGGGGAGCTGTTTTTT. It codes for CTSSVALAGRTGELFF.

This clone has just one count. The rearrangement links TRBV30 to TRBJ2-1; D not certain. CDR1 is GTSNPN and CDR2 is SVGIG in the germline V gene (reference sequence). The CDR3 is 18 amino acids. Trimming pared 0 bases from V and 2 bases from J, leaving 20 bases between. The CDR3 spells CAWSVLSGSGRAYNEQFF. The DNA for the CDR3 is TGTGCCTGGAGTGTACTTAGTGGGTCAGGCCGCGCCTACAATGAGCAGTTCTTC.

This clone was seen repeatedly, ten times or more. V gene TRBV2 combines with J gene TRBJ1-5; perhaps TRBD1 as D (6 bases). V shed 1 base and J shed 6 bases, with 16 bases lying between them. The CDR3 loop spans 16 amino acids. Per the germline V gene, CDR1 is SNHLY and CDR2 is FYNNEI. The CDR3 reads CASSEGWTVGSQPQHF. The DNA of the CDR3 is TGTGCCAGCAGTGAAGGGTGGACAGTGGGGAGTCAGCCCCAGCATTTT.

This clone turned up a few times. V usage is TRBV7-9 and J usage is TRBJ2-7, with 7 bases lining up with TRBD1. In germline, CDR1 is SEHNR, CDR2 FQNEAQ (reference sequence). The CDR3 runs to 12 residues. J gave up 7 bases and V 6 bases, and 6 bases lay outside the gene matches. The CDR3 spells CASSSTGEEQYF. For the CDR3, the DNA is TGTGCCAGCAGTTCCACAGGGGAGGAGCAGTACTTC.